This T cell receptor beta chain was captured by sequencing in a study of T-cell reconstitution after alpha-beta-depleted transplantation in children. Study-wide points: T-cell numbers and diversity one year post-transplant derived largely from freshly generated T cells.

This clonotype occurred many times. Its matching antigen is unknown. The CDR3 length is 15 residues. Unique molecular identifiers featured in how the TCRbeta library was prepared. TCRdb redid the calling of the PCR reads with MiXCR, one entry per CDR3 protein. The repertoire holds 200,000 or so distinct CDR3 sequences, with 6.6% as singletons. V and J are TRBV21-1 and TRBJ2-7; the tabulated D call, TRBD1, remains unverified against the DNA. TRBV21-1 is flagged as a pseudogene. This clonotype was obtained from a boy younger than 10 with acute lymphoblastic leukemia, due to receive a stem cell transplant. The sequenced sample was PBMCs, obtained before TCRalphabeta/CD19-depleted stem cell transplant. The CDR3 protein is CASILGPGDSYEQYF. The CDR3 DNA reads TGTGCCAGCATCCTCGGACCGGGGGATTCCTACGAGCAGTACTTC.